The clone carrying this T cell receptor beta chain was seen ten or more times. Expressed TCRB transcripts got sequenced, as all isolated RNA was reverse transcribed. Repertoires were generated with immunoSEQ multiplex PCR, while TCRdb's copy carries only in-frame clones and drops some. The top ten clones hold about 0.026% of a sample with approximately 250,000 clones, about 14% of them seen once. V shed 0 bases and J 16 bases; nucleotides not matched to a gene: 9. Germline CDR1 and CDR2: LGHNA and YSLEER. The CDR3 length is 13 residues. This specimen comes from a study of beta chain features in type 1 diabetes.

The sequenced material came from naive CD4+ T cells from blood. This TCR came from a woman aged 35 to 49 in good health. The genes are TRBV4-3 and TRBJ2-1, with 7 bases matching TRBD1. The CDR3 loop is CASSQEDRDRAFF. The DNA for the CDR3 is TGCGCCAGCAGCCAAGAAGATCGAGACAGGGCCTTCTTC.